The clone carrying this T cell receptor (beta chain) was found many times. As yet, its antigen is unknown. This CDR3 has 14 residues. Germline V gene sequence: CDR1 SGHRS, CDR2 YFSETQ. V trimming: 4 bases; J trimming: 1 base; junction bases outside the gene matches: 5. This entry comes from a study of CD8 T cells in ankylosing spondylitis. Regarding the study as a whole: Researchers report that disease-linked clones proved CD8+ and relatively rare in peripheral blood. Matched ankylosing spondylitis synovial fluid reportedly contained a significantly enriched population of disease-linked clones. There were earlier reports of some motif variants in reactive arthritis synovial fluid and blood.

Libraries for TCR beta were made by quantitative 5'-RACE with molecular barcodes. MiXCR was run by TCRdb on the 5' RACE reads, yielding one entry per CDR3 protein. There are about 64,000 distinct CDR3 sequences in the sample; 6.2% occur only once, and 5% lies in the top ten. The chain couples TRBV5-1 to TRBJ2-7; 7 positions agree with TRBD1. The sequence came from a male donor with ankylosing spondylitis. Source material: synovial fluid, either unsorted or a sorted T cell fraction (not recorded which). The CDR3 protein is CASSGRQGSYEQYF. The CDR3 nucleotides are TGCGCCAGCAGCGGGAGACAGGGATCCTACGAGCAGTACTTC.